This T cell receptor (beta chain) comes out of a study of shared clonotypes between healthy human individuals. Study-level background: The cohort had two women and three men, ages 18 to 49.

Turning to this clone: As yet, its antigen is unknown.

The junction had 6 bases not matched to a gene; V was cut back by 2 bases and J by 3 bases. Germline CDR1 reads KGHSH; CDR2 reads LQKENI. The CDR3 has 17 residues. Findings of the study overall: Naive subsets generally exceeded memory subsets in estimated richness. Generation of non-shared clonotypes was less probable than generation of clonotypes shared by all four donors.

Source study methods: Junction-only immunoSEQ data arrived without quality scores, meaning filtering differed. Sequencing used immunoSEQ multiplex PCR; TCRdb keeps in-frame clones, though not all of them. V, J and clone size derive from that table, while D and trimming were established from the DNA sequence. The profile covers approximately 2.3 million clones, with 85% to 95% appearing a single time and about 0.39% taken by the ten largest. The V gene is TRBV18, the J gene TRBJ2-7; 14 bases map to TRBD2. The sequence was obtained from a man aged 18 to 29 in good health. Some clones in this sample may be carry-over from other donors' samples. The sample comprised naive CD4+ T cells from PBMCs. Indicated subset: CD45RA+ positively selected. This chain's CDR3 is CASSPGTSGSSIYEQYF. In nucleotides, the CDR3 is TGTGCCAGCTCACCAGGGACTAGCGGGAGCTCCATCTACGAGCAGTACTTC. The full variable domain, completed using reference TRBV18 and TRBJ2-7, is NAGVMQNPRHLVRRRGQEARLRCSPMKGHSHVYWYRQLPEEGLKFMVYLQKENIIDESGMPKERFSAEFPKEGPSILRIQQVVRGDSAAYFCASSPGTSGSSIYEQYFGPGTRLTVT.